What follows are 5 T cell receptor beta chains derived from one specimen sequenced in a study of cytomegalovirus exposure and HLA in healthy donors listed by TCRdb under 2017. Receptors were amplified or captured by the immunoSEQ multiplex PCR assay. A mixture of 60 forward primers for TCR Vbeta segments and 13 reverse primers for TCR Jbeta segments was used in the multiplex PCR. TCRdb obtained this table from immuneACCESS and retained in-frame rearrangements with V and J assigned. These tables miss some clones; where compared with another copy, unresolved V genes account for less than half of the shortfall, and the remainder is unexplained. Within this sample are 200,000 to 250,000 clones, with around 76% of them counted one time only. Roughly 5% of the sample lies in the top ten. Sequencing was performed on PBMCs. The origin of the receptors is a woman in her forties in good health and CMV-seropositive.

The chain uses TRBV6-1 and TRBJ2-7, with a weak D call TRBD2 (5 bases). This CDR3 has 13 residues. V was pared by 8 bases and J by 6 bases, with 17 bases between. Germline CDR1 MNHNS, CDR2 SASEGT. The CDR3 is CASYEGTLLEQYF. Here the CDR3 DNA reads TGTGCCAGCTACGAGGGTACCCTACTCGAGCAGTACTTC.

The chain joins TRBV7-2 to TRBJ1-2, with TRBD1 matching 8 bases. CDR1 SGHTA and CDR2 FQGNSA come from the germline V gene. This CDR3 has 14 amino acids. V lost 5 bases to trimming and J lost 10 bases; unmatched junction nucleotides: 12. The CDR3 coding sequence is TGTGCCAGCAGCCCACTCCGGGACAGGTCCCCCTACACCTTC. This encodes CASSPLRDRSPYTF.

The V and J genes are TRBV7-9 and TRBJ1-5; possible D gene TRBD1, 6 bases. The germline V gene encodes CDR1 SEHNR and CDR2 FQNEAQ (reference sequence). Trimming took off 3 bases at V and 1 base at J, with 10 bases between the two ends. The CDR3 runs to 15 residues. The DNA of the CDR3 is TGTGCCAGCAGCTTGGGGGCGTCCAGCAATCAGCCCCAGCATTTT. Its protein is CASSLGASSNQPQHF. Supplemented by reference TRBV7-9 and TRBJ1-5, the full variable domain reads DTGVSQNPRHKITKRGQNVTFRCDPISEHNRLYWYRQTLGQGPEFLTYFQNEAQLEKSRLLSDRFSAERPKGSFSTLEIQRTEQGDSAMYLCASSLGASSNQPQHFGDGTRLSIL.

This clone was seen just once. The chain is built from TRBV11-2 and TRBJ2-3; 13 positions agree with TRBD2. The germline gives CDR1 SGHAT, CDR2 FQNNGV. The V and J ends lost 2 bases and 6 bases, in that order; junction bases with no gene match: 5. The CDR3 has 16 residues. The CDR3 here is CASSLPLAGGRDTQYF. For the CDR3, the DNA is TGTGCCAGCAGCTTACCACTAGCGGGGGGGCGGGATACGCAGTATTTT.

This sequence joins TRBV6-6 and TRBJ2-1; 9 bases are a match to TRBD1. The trim removed 5 bases at V and 9 bases at J, leaving 11 bases unmatched. The germline V gene has CDR1 MNHNY and CDR2 SVGAGI (reference sequence). This CDR3 contains 15 residues. CDR3 sequence reads: CASSPRRDRAGEQFF. The CDR3 DNA follows: TGTGCCAGCAGTCCGCGGCGGGACAGGGCAGGTGAGCAGTTCTTC.